This T cell receptor (beta chain) was recorded in a study of Graves' ophthalmopathy and Graves' hyperthyroidism. General study points: A classifier, a 13-signature model, separated ophthalmopathy from stable hyperthyroidism with 87.88% sensitivity and about 81% specificity. Also, most clonotypes expanded in the thyroid above 0.001 frequency appeared in blood.

The CDR3 contains 15 residues. V lost 0 bases and J lost 5, with 13 bases in between. From germline, CDR1 is LGHNA and CDR2 YSLEER. A note on this clonotype: Its target is unknown.

From RNA, the CDR3 regions of TCR beta chains were amplified and sequenced. HTBI primers were employed in first-round RT-PCR, then a second-round multiplex PCR followed. MiXCR, run by TCRdb on the multiplex PCR reads, gives a single entry per CDR3 protein. Of more than 1,000,000 distinct CDR3 sequences listed, about two fifths are singletons. The sequencing sample was made of peripheral blood or thyroid tissue (not recorded which). The clonotype originates from an adult man with Graves' hyperthyroidism. The rearrangement links TRBV4-3 to TRBJ2-5, with D tentatively TRBD2 (5 bases). The CDR3 protein is CASSQDPGVLETQYF. CDR3 DNA sequence: TGCGCCAGCAGCCAAGACCCCGGGGTGTTGGAGACCCAGTACTTC.